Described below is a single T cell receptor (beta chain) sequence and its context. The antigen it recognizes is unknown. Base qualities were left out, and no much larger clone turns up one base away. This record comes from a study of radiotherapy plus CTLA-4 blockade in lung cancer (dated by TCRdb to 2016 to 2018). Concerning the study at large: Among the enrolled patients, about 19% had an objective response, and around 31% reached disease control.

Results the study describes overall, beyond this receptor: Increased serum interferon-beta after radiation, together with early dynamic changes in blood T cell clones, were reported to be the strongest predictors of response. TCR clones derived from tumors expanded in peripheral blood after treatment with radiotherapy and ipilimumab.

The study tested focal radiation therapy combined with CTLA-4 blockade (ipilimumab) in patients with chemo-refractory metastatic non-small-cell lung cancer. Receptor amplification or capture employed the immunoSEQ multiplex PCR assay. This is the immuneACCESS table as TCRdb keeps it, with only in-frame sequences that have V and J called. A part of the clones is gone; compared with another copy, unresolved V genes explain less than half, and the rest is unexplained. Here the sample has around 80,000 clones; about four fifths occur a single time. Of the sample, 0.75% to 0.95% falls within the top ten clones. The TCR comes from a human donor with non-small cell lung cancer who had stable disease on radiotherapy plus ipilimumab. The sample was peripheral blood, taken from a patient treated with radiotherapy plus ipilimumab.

The encoded CDR3 is CASSGGQGGNEQFF. The DNA sequence is given as TGCGCCAGCAGCGGGGGACAGGGTGGCAATGAGCAGTTCTTC. The chain links TRBV5-1 with TRBJ2-1, and TRBD1 matches 9 of the central bases. For this chain, trimming is 4 bases at the V end and 6 bases at the J end, and the number of junction bases without a gene match is 5. The CDR3 has 14 amino acids, counting the end cysteine and phenylalanine. Just the 42-base CDR3 DNA is kept, in frame starting at base 1. Reading the germline V gene gives CDR1 SGHRS and CDR2 YFSETQ.